The present T cell receptor (beta chain) was sequenced within a study of T cell responses to AZD1222 COVID-19 vaccine. Broader study findings: Baseline serostatus was positive in only six AZD1222 recipients. Close to half of all spike-specific TCRs reportedly target regions of the variants that are unmutated. Spike-spanning, vaccine-associated CD4 TCRs were dominant at 160-218 and 743-854.

A remark on this clone: The antigen remains unidentified.

Some clones are missing from TCRdb's copy, which holds only in-frame ones; the method was immunoSEQ multiplex PCR. Of about 50,000 clones detected, approximately 85% appear once; the ten largest clones hold roughly 15%. CDR1 and CDR2 from the germline V gene are MNHEY and SMNVEV (reference sequence). The CDR3 sequence is 17 residues long. V was cut by 10 bases and J by 0 bases, with 22 bases left in between. The receptor's source is an adult in good health. This material consisted of peripheral blood, taken on day 0 of AZD1222 vaccination. The rearrangement uses TRBV27 and TRBJ1-5; D is unclear. The CDR3 DNA reads as TGTGCCACTTTTGACAATAATGGGATGTTTAGCAATCAGCCCCAGCATTTT. Translated, it gives CATFDNNGMFSNQPQHF.